This T cell receptor (beta chain) emerged from a study of tumor-infiltrating lymphocytes in primary liver carcinoma. Overall study findings and caveats: Top-250-clone fractions were significantly higher in tumors than in blood (p = 0.039).

CDR3 length: 14 amino acids. The V gene lost 10 bases and the J gene lost 8 bases, with 23 bases spanning the gap. Germline V lookup: CDR1 MGHRA, CDR2 YSYEKL. With a constant-region primer, TCR beta cDNA was made from about 0.55 ug of total RNA. TCR beta libraries came from three nested multiplex PCR rounds using slightly modified ARM-PCR. A C-beta reverse primer and TRBV1-TRBV30 forward primers served in each of the first two PCR rounds, at approximately 10 cycles apiece. A single record per CDR3 protein comes from TCRdb applying MiXCR to the multiplex PCR reads. The sample records 40,000 to 50,000 distinct CDR3 sequences, about 80% being singletons. Co-extraction of both nucleic acids (RNA and DNA) used about 19-33 mg of unsorted bulk tissue. Regarding this clonotype: Its antigen is unknown.

Sequenced: liver tumor tissue from sampling region 3. Described subset: tumor region T3, left-lateral pole. The chain joins TRBV4-1 to TRBJ1-2; TRBD1 might be the D (6 bases). The origin of this receptor is a man in his forties or fifties with primary liver carcinoma and hepatitis B virus infection. The CDR3 reads CANSLTQGIEGYTF. The CDR3 DNA is TGCGCCAATAGCCTAACCCAGGGGATTGAGGGCTACACCTTC.